This T cell receptor (beta chain) originates from a study of response to subunit inactivated influenza vaccine. Overall study results and limits: After each seasonal influenza vaccination, few new T cells are recruited, the authors suggested.

One entry per CDR3 protein, called by TCRdb with MiXCR from the RT-PCR reads. The sample has 150,000 to 200,000 distinct CDR3 sequences, around 10% seen once. The ends were cut back, 6 bases at V and 6 bases at J, with 6 bases in the middle. The CDR3 totals 10 residues. Germline V gene sequence: CDR1 DFQATT, CDR2 SNEGSKA (reference sequence). A note on this clonotype: Its antigen is unidentified.

The clonotype originates from a man between 50 and 69 years old who received an inactivated influenza vaccine. This chain links TRBV20-1 with TRBJ1-5; D is unclear. The sequences come from CD8+ T cells sorted from PBMCs, collected about 24 months after vaccination. The CDR3 DNA sequence: TGCAGTGCAGGAGGTCAGCCCCAGCATTTT. Its protein product is CSAGGQPQHF.